This TCR beta chain derives from a study of CD8 T cells in ankylosing spondylitis. Regarding the study as a whole: One TCR beta motif, made up of eight highly homologous variants, appeared characteristic of ankylosing spondylitis blood.

Points on this clonotype: The antigen is unknown.

The V gene lost 0 bases and the J gene lost 5 bases, with 26 bases spanning the gap. The CDR3 loop spans 18 amino acids. CDR1 and CDR2 (germline): DFQATT, SNEGSKA (reference sequence). TCRdb re-called the 5' RACE reads through MiXCR, storing one row per CDR3 protein. The sample has fewer than 250,000 distinct CDR3 sequences, approximately 20% seen once. The chain joins TRBV20-1 to TRBJ2-7, with D perhaps matching TRBD1 (6 bases). This receptor was taken from a male donor with ankylosing spondylitis. The specimen was blood, either unsorted or a sorted T cell fraction (not recorded which). CDR3 sequence: CSARDGGLAYSVDDEQYF. CDR3 nucleotide sequence: TGCAGTGCTAGAGATGGGGGCCTGGCATATTCAGTGGACGACGAGCAGTACTTC.